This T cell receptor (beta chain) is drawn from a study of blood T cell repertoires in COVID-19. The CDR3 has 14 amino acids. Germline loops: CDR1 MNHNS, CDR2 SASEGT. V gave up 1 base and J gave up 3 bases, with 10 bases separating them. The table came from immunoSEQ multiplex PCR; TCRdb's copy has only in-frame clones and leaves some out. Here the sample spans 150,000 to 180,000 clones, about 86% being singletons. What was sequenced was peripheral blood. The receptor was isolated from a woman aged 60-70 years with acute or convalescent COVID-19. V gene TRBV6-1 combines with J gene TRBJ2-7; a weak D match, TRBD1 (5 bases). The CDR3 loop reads CASSEGRALYEQYF. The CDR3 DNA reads TGTGCCAGCAGTGAAGGCAGGGCACTCTACGAGCAGTACTTC.